This record looks at one T cell receptor (beta chain) sequence and its context. Adults between about 18 and 89 years of age took part from approximately 24 US areas. Measured with immunoSEQ multiplex PCR; TCRdb has only the in-frame clones, and not every one. This table holds a few hundred thousand clones, 80% to 90% found once. This sample was taken from a study of blood T cell repertoires in COVID-19. Overall study context: PBMCs, B-cell-depleted T cells, or T cells were the source of the cDNA or gDNA that made up the material.

The junction had 7 bases not matched to a gene; V was cut back by 7 bases and J by 2 bases. Germline CDR1 reads MNHEY; CDR2 reads SMNVEV (reference sequence). The CDR3 sequence is 15 residues long. The sequenced sample was PBMCs or T cells enriched from blood (not recorded which). The rearrangement uses TRBV27 and TRBJ2-7, with 11 bases that match TRBD2. The sequence was obtained from a man aged 30 to 45 who had recovered from COVID-19. The CDR3 is CASKPGLAVPYEQYF. The CDR3 DNA is TGTGCCAGCAAACCGGGACTAGCGGTTCCCTACGAGCAGTACTTC.